Each of the 25 T cell receptor beta chains below was sequenced from the same sample in a study of blood T cell repertoires in COVID-19. Method: immunoSEQ multiplex PCR; TCRdb's copy keeps in-frame clones and lacks some. There are 190,000 or so clones in the sample; 94% occur only once, and 0.76% lies in the top ten. The sequenced sample consisted of peripheral blood. The receptor set was obtained from a man younger than 45 with COVID-19, enrolled during active disease.

This clone has just one count. J is TRBJ2-3 and V is TRBV6-5, with unresolved D. CDR1 and CDR2 from the germline V gene are MNHEY and SVGAGI. The CDR3 loop spans 14 amino acids. Trimming shortened V by 7 bases and J by 0 bases, and 11 bases separated the two germline ends. The CDR3 DNA reads as TGTGCCAGCATCCGACGACAAAGCACAGATACGCAGTATTTT. Protein: CASIRRQSTDTQYF.

J is TRBJ2-2 and V is TRBV5-4; D call uncertain. V gave up 4 bases and J gave up 7 bases, with 11 bases separating them. CDR3 size: 13 residues. Per germline, CDR1 SGHNT and CDR2 YYREEE (reference sequence). CDR3 in DNA: TGTGCCAGCAGCCCCCTAGGCCTCGGGGAGCTGTTTTTT. Translating it yields CASSPLGLGELFF. Using reference TRBV5-4 and TRBJ2-2 for the parts outside the CDR3, the full variable domain is ETGVTQSPTHLIKTRGQQVTLRCSSQSGHNTVSWYQQALGQGPQFIFQYYREEENGRGNFPPRFSGLQFPNYSSELNVNALELDDSALYLCASSPLGLGELFFGEGSRLTVL.

The chain joins TRBV5-1 to TRBJ2-7; possibly TRBD1 for D (6 bases). The germline V gene encodes CDR1 SGHRS and CDR2 YFSETQ. This CDR3 comprises 13 residues. Trimming removed 1 base at V and 6 bases at J, with 11 bases between. The CDR3 DNA sequence: TGCGCCAGCAGCTTGACACAGGGTACCGAGCAGTACTTC. Its protein is CASSLTQGTEQYF. Drawing the rest from reference TRBV5-1 and TRBJ2-7, the complete variable domain is KAGVTQTPRYLIKTRGQQVTLSCSPISGHRSVSWYQQTPGQGLQFLFEYFSETQRNKGNFPGRFSGRQFSNSRSEMNVSTLELGDSALYLCASSLTQGTEQYFGPGTRLTVT.

The chain is built from TRBV19 and TRBJ1-1; tentative D call: TRBD1 (5 bases). V was pared by 10 bases and J by 10 bases, with 34 bases between. The CDR3 spans 17 residues. Per the germline V gene, CDR1 is LNHDA and CDR2 is SQIVND (reference sequence). CDR3 residues: CATLSLTKDITKSGAFF. The CDR3 DNA sequence: TGTGCCACCCTGAGCCTCACTAAGGACATTACCAAATCGGGAGCTTTCTTT. Drawing the rest from reference TRBV19 and TRBJ1-1, the complete variable domain is DGGITQSPKYLFRKEGQNVTLSCEQNLNHDAMYWYRQDPGQGLRLIYYSQIVNDFQKGDIAEGYSVSREKKESFPLTVTSAQKNPTAFYLCATLSLTKDITKSGAFFGQGTRLTVV.

This clone has only one observation. The chain carries TRBV28 and TRBJ1-5; maybe TRBD1 (5 bases). This CDR3 region has 15 residues. Germline lookup yields CDR1 MDHEN and CDR2 SYDVKM. V was trimmed by 5 bases and J by 4 bases, leaving 15 bases between them. The CDR3 is CASSGGTPRNQPQHF. CDR3 nucleotide sequence: TGTGCCAGCAGTGGGGGGACCCCAAGAAATCAGCCCCAGCATTTT.

CDR3 nucleotides: TGTGCCAGCAGTCGTCAGACAGGGGGAAAAGGCTACACCTTC. Translating gives CASSRQTGGKGYTF. This chain links TRBV2 with TRBJ1-2; 9 bases map to TRBD1. The CDR3 runs to 14 residues. Germline trimming cut 5 bases from V and 8 bases from J; bases unmatched to any gene: 9. CDR1 is SNHLY, CDR2 FYNNEI, per germline.

This clone showed up just once. The V gene is TRBV21-1, the J gene TRBJ2-7; the table assigns TRBD2, which was not confirmed against the DNA. TRBV21-1 is annotated as a pseudogene. This CDR3 comprises 11 residues. CDR3 nucleotide sequence: TGTGCCAGCAGCACCGCCTACGAGCAGTACTTC. Protein sequence: CASSTAYEQYF.

This clone was observed a single time. V is TRBV6-4 and J is TRBJ2-7; 9 positions match TRBD1. The CDR3 spans 14 residues. Trimming took 5 bases from V and 7 from J; bases not matched to a gene: 9. Looked up from germline, CDR1 is MRHNA and CDR2 is SNTAGT. The CDR3 coding sequence is TGTGCCAGCAGTTCTACAGGGGGCGCGGAAGAGCAGTACTTC. It encodes CASSSTGGAEEQYF.

The chain joins TRBV7-9 to TRBJ1-2, with TRBD1 matching over 8 bases. This CDR3 contains 15 residues. Germline loops: CDR1 SEHNR, CDR2 FQNEAQ (reference sequence). Losses at the gene ends were 2 bases for V and 5 bases for J; bases not matched to a gene: 7. In nucleotides, the CDR3 is TGTGCCAGCAGCTTATCGTGGGGACAGGAGTATGGCTACACCTTC. It encodes CASSLSWGQEYGYTF.

The chain combines TRBV5-1 with TRBJ2-7, with 11 bases matching TRBD2. Germline CDR1 reads SGHRS; CDR2 reads YFSETQ. This CDR3 is 15 amino acids long. V gave up 8 bases and J gave up 5 bases; unmatched junction bases: 12. In DNA, the CDR3 is TGCGCCAGTCGTAGCGGGGGGGCCGGATTCGACGAGCAGTACTTC. Translated, it gives CASRSGGAGFDEQYF.

This chain connects TRBV25-1 to TRBJ2-7; 7 bases line up with TRBD1. The CDR3 has 16 residues. Germline CDR1 MGHDK, CDR2 SYGVNS. Germline trimming cut 3 bases from V and 5 bases from J; bases unmatched to any gene: 13. CDR3 bases: TGTGCCAGCAGTGACTCATTTAGGGGGCGAGTGCACGAGCAGTACTTC. Its protein product is CASSDSFRGRVHEQYF.

The chain combines TRBV4-1 with TRBJ1-1; TRBD1 aligns across 9 bases. CDR1 MGHRA and CDR2 YSYEKL come from the germline V gene. The CDR3 loop spans 17 amino acids. After removal of 0 bases from V and 7 bases from J, the junction contained 12 bases not matched to a gene. CDR3 sequence (DNA): TGCGCCAGCAGCCAAGATTTGGCACAGGGGGCCGTATTTGAAGCTTTCTTT. This encodes CASSQDLAQGAVFEAFF.

The genes are TRBV6-1 and TRBJ1-2; 8 nucleotides agree with TRBD1. CDR1 and CDR2 from the germline V gene are MNHNS and SASEGT. The junction had 6 bases not matched to a gene; V was cut back by 2 bases and J by 4 bases. This CDR3 has 15 amino acids. CDR3: CASSEPGQASYGYTF. The DNA for the CDR3 is TGTGCCAGCAGTGAACCGGGACAGGCGAGCTATGGCTACACCTTC.

The chain couples TRBV6-6 to TRBJ2-7, with D perhaps matching TRBD1 (6 bases). Germline V gene data show CDR1 as MNHNY and CDR2 as SVGAGI (reference sequence). This CDR3 is built from 11 residues. The V and J ends lost 5 bases and 11 bases respectively, with 13 bases between them. DNA for the CDR3: TGTGCCAGCAGTCTACAGGGTAGGAAGTACTTC. Its translation: CASSLQGRKYF.

The chain links TRBV3-1 (or the pseudogene TRBV3-2) to TRBJ1-3, with 7 bases matching TRBD1. Germline-derived CDR1 and CDR2 are LGHDT and YNNKEL (reference sequence). The CDR3 consists of 15 residues. The junction had 2 bases not matched to a gene; V was cut back by 1 base and J by 2 bases. This CDR3 is CASSQGTGTGNTIYF. The CDR3 DNA is TGTGCCAGCAGCCAAGGGACAGGCACTGGAAACACCATATATTTT.

The rearrangement uses TRBV7-9 and TRBJ1-2; D is unclear. V lost 4 bases and J lost 4, with 13 bases in between. CDR1 and CDR2 (germline): SEHNR, FQNEAQ (reference sequence). CDR3 length equals 14 residues. CDR3 protein: CASSSPEDIYGYTF. CDR3 bases: TGTGCCAGCAGCTCCCCGGAAGACATCTATGGCTACACCTTC.

V and J are TRBV2 and TRBJ1-1; D is possibly TRBD1 (6 bases). The V end was cut by 5 bases, the J end by 3 bases, with 16 bases between. This CDR3 contains 15 residues. Germline V lookup: CDR1 SNHLY, CDR2 FYNNEI. In DNA, the CDR3 is TGTGCCAGCAGTAGTGCTAGGACAGACGACACTGAAGCTTTCTTT. Amino acid sequence: CASSSARTDDTEAFF.

V usage is TRBV7-2 and J usage is TRBJ1-5; D is perhaps TRBD1 (5 bases). Per the germline V gene, CDR1 is SGHTA and CDR2 is FQGNSA. CDR3 size: 17 residues. With 0 bases removed from V and 2 bases from J, the gap between germline ends came to 14 bases. This CDR3 is CASSLARSGTGNQPQHF. CDR3 in DNA: TGTGCCAGCAGCTTAGCGCGTTCGGGGACTGGCAATCAGCCCCAGCATTTT.

This clone was observed a single time. The chain carries TRBV4-1 and TRBJ2-7; TRBD1 aligns across 9 bases. The J segment lost 7 bases and the V segment lost 3 bases, leaving 13 bases of the junction unmatched. CDR1 and CDR2 (germline): MGHRA, YSYEKL. This CDR3 region has 16 residues. CDR3 in DNA: TGCGCCAGCAGCCACAACCCCGGGACAGGGTCAGTTGAGCAGTACTTC. Residues: CASSHNPGTGSVEQYF.

The rearrangement joins TRBV2 to TRBJ1-1; 9 nucleotides align to TRBD1. V trimming: 5 bases; J trimming: 0 bases; junction bases outside the gene matches: 1. The CDR3 extends over 14 amino acids. Germline lookup yields CDR1 SNHLY and CDR2 FYNNEI. The CDR3 DNA reads as TGTGCCAGCAGTCGGGACAGGGTGAACACTGAAGCTTTCTTT. Translated: CASSRDRVNTEAFF.

The gene calls are TRBV10-1 and TRBJ1-1; 12 bases agree with TRBD1. Losses at the gene ends were 7 bases for V and 6 bases for J; bases not matched to a gene: 6. The CDR3 consists of 14 residues. Per germline, CDR1 WNHNN and CDR2 SYGVQD (reference sequence). The CDR3 reads CASTGTGGRAEAFF. The CDR3 region has the DNA TGCGCCAGCACCGGGACAGGGGGCAGGGCTGAAGCTTTCTTT.

This chain links TRBV21-1 with TRBJ1-5; the table's D call TRBD1 went unverified against the DNA. TRBV21-1 is noted as a pseudogene. The CDR3 is 17 amino acids. The CDR3 spells CASSKEIWTGGNQPQHF. The CDR3 nucleotides are TGTGCCAGCAGCAAAGAAATATGGACAGGGGGGAATCAGCCCCAGCATTTT.

This clone has a single count. The chain recombines TRBV2 with TRBJ2-6; D is undetermined. This CDR3 comprises 15 residues. The germline V gene has CDR1 SNHLY and CDR2 FYNNEI. The ends were cut back, 6 bases at V and 0 bases at J, with 9 bases in the middle. CDR3 region: CASRKLSSGANVLTF. In DNA, the CDR3 is TGTGCCAGCAGAAAACTGAGCTCTGGGGCCAACGTCCTGACTTTC.

This rearrangement joins TRBV19 to TRBJ2-7; 7 positions match TRBD2. J gave up 7 bases and V 1 base, and 7 bases lay outside the gene matches. Per the germline V gene, CDR1 is LNHDA and CDR2 is SQIVND (reference sequence). This CDR3 is built from 14 residues. In DNA form, the CDR3 reads TGTGCCAGTAGTATAGTAAAGGGGCGGGGGGAGCAGTACTTC. Translating gives CASSIVKGRGEQYF.

The CDR3 sequence: CASSVADNEQFF. CDR3 DNA sequence: TGCGCCAGCTCTGTTGCGGACAATGAGCAGTTCTTC. The genes are TRBV10-2 and TRBJ2-1; D is undetermined. Germline CDR1 is WSHSY and CDR2 is SAAADI. Trimming removed 8 bases from V and 5 bases from J, with 10 bases in between. This CDR3 contains 12 residues.